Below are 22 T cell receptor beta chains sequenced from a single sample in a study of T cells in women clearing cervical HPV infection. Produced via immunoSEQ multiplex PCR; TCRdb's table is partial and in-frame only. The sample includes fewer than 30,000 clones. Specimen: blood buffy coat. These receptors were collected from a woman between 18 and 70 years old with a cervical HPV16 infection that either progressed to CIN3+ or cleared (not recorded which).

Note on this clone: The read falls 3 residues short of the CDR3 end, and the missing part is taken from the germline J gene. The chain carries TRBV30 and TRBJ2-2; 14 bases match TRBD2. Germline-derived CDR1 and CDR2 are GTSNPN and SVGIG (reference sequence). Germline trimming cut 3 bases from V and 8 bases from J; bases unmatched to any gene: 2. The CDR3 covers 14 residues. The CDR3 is CAWRTSGGGGELFF. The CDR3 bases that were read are TGTGCCTGGAGGACTAGCGGGGGGGGTGGGGAG.

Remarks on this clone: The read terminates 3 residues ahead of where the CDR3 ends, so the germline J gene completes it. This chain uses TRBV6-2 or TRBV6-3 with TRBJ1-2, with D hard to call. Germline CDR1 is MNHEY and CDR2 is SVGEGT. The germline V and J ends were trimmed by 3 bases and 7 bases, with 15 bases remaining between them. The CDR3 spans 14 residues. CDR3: CASSYSWPVPGYTF. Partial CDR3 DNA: TGTGCCAGCAGTTATTCCTGGCCCGTACCTGGC.

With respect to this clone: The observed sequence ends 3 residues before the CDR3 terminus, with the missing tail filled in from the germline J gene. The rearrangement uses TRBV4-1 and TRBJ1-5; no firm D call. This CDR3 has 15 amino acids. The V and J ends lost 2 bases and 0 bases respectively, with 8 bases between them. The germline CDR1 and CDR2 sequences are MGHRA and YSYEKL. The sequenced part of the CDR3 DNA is TGCGCCAGCAGCCAATATCAGAATAGCAATCAGCCC. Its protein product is CASSQYQNSNQP. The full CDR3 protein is CASSQYQNSNQPQHF.

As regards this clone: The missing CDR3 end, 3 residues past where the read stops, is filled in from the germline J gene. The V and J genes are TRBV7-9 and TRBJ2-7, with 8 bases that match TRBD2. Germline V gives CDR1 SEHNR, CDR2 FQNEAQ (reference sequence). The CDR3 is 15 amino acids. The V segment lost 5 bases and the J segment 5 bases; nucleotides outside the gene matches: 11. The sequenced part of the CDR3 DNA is TGTGCCAGCAGCCCCCCGGGGACTAGAATCCACGAG. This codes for CASSPPGTRIHE. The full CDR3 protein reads CASSPPGTRIHEQYF.

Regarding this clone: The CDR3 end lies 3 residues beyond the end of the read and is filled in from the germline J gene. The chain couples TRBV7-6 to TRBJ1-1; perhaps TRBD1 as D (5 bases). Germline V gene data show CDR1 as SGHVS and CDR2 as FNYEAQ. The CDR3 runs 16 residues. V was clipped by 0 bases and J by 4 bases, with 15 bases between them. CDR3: CASSLAPRGEGTEAFF. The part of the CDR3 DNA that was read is TGTGCCAGCAGCTTAGCGCCAAGGGGCGAGGGCACTGAA.

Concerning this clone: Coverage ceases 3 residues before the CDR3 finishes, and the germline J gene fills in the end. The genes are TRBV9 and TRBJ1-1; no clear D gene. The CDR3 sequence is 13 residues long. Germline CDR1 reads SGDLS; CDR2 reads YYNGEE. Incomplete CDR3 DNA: TGTGCCAGCAGCGTAGAGGGCTCATCAGAA. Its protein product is CASSVEGSSE. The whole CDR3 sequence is CASSVEGSSEAFF.

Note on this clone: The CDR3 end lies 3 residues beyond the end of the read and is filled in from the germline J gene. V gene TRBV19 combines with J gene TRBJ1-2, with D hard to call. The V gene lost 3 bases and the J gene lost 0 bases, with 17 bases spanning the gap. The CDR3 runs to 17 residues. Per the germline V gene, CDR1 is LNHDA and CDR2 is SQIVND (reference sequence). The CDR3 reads CASSIGEPYITNYGYTF. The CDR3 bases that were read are TGTGCCAGTAGTATCGGGGAGCCTTATATTACTAACTATGGC.

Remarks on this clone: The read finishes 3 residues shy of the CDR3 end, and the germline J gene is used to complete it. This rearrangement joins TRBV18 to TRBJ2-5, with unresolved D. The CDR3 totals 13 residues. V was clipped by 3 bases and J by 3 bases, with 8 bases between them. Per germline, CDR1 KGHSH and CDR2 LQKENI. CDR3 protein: CASSPLVEETQYF. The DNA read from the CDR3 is TGTGCCAGCTCACCCCTTGTTGAAGAGACC.

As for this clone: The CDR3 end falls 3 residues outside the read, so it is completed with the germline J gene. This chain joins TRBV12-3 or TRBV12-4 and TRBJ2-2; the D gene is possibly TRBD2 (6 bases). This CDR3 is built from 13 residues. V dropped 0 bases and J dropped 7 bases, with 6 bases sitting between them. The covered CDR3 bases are TGTGCCAGCAGTTTAGCGGGGGGCGGGGAG. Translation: CASSLAGGGE. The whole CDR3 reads CASSLAGGGELFF.

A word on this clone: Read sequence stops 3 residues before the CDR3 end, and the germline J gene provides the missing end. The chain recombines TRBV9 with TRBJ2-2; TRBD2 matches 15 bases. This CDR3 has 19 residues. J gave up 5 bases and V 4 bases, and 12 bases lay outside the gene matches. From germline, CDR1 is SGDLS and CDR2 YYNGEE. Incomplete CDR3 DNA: TGTGCCAGCAGCAACCCGGGACTAGCGGGGGGCCGGGAGACCGGGGAG. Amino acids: CASSNPGLAGGRETGE. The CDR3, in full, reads CASSNPGLAGGRETGELFF.

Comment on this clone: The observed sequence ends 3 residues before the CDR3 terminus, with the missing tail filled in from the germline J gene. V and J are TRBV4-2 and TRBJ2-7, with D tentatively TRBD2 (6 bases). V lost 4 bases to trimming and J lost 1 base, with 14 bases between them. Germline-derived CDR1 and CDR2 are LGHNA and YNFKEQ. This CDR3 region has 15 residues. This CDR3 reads CASSPSGLASYEQYF. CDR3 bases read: TGTGCCAGCAGCCCGAGCGGGCTAGCTTCCTACGAG.

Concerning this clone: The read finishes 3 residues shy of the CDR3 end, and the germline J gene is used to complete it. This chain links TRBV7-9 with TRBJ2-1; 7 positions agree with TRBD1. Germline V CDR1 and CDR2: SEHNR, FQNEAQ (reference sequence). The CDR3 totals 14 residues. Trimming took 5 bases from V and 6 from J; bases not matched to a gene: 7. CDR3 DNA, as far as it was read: TGTGCCAGCAGCCCGGGACAGACCCTCAATGAG. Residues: CASSPGQTLNE. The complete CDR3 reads CASSPGQTLNEQFF.

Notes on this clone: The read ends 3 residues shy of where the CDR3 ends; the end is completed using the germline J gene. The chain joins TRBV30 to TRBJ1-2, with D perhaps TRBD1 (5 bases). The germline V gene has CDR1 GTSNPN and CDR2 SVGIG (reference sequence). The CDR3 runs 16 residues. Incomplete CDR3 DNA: TGTGCCTGGAGAAGGGGATGGGAGGGCCAATGGAATGAC. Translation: CAWRRGWEGQWND. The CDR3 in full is CAWRRGWEGQWNDYTF.

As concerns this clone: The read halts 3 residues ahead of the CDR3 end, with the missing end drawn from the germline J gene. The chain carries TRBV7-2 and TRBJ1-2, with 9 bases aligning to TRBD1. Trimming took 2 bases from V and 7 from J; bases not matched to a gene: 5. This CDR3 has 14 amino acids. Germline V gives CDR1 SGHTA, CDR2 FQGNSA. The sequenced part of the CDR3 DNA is TGTGCCAGCAGCTTATTGGGACAGGGAACTGGC. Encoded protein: CASSLLGQGTG. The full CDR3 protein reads CASSLLGQGTGYTF.

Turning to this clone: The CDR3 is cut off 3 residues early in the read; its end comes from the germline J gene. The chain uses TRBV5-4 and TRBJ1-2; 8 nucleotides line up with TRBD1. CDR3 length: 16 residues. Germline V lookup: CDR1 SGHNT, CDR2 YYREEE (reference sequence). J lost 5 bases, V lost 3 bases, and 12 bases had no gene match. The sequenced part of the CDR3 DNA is TGTGCCAGCAGCTGGGCCACGCAGGGGGCGGGGTATGGC. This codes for CASSWATQGAGYG. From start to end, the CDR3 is CASSWATQGAGYGYTF. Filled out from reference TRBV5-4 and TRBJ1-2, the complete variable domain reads ETGVTQSPTHLIKTRGQQVTLRCSSQSGHNTVSWYQQALGQGPQFIFQYYREEENGRGNFPPRFSGLQFPNYSSELNVNALELDDSALYLCASSWATQGAGYGYTFGSGTRLTVV.

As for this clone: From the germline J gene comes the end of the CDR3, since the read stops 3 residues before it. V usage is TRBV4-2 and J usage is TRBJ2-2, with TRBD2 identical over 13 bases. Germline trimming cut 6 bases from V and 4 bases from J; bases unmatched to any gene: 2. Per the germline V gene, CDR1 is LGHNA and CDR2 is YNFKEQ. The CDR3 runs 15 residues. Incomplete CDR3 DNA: TGTGCCAGCAGAAGACTAGCGGGAGGCACCGGGGAG. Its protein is CASRRLAGGTGE. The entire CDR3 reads CASRRLAGGTGELFF.

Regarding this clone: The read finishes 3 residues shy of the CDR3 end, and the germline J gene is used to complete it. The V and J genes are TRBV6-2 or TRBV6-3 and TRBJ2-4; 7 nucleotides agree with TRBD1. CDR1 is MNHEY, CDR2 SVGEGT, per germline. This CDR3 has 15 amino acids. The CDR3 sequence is CASAGTDRPGRGQYF. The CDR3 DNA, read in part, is TGTGCCAGCGCAGGGACAGACCGCCCCGGTCGAGGT.

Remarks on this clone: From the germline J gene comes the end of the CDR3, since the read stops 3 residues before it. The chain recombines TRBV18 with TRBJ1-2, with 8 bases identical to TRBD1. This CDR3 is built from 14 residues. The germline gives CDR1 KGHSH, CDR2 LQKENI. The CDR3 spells CASSPPSDRGGYTF. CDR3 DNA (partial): TGTGCCAGCTCACCACCGTCCGACAGGGGAGGC.

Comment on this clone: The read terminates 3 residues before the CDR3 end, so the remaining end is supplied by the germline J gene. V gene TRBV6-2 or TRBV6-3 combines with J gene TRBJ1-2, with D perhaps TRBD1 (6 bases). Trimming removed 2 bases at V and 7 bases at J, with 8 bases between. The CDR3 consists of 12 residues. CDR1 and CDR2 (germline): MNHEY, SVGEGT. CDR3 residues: CASSYRDTGYTF. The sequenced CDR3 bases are TGTGCCAGCAGTTACAGGGACACTGGC.

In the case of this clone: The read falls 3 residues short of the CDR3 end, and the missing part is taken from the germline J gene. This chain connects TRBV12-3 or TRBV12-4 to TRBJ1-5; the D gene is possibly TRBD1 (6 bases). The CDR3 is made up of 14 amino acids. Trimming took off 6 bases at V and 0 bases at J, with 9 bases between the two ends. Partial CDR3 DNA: TGTGCCAGCAGGACAGGAAATAGCAATCAGCCC. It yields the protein CASRTGNSNQP. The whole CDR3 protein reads CASRTGNSNQPQHF.

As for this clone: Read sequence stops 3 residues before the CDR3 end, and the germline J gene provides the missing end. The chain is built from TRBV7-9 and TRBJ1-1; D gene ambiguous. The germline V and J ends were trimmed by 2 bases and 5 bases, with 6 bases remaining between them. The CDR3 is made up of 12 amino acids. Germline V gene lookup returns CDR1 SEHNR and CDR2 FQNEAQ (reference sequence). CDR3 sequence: CASSLRGTEAFF. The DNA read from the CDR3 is TGTGCCAGCAGCTTAAGAGGGACTGAA.

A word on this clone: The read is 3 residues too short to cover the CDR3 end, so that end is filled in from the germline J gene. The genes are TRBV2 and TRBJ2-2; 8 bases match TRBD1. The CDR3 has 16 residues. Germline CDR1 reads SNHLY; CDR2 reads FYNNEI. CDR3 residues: CASTTGVLATNEKLFF. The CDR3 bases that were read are TGTGCCAGCACGACAGGGGTATTGGCAACTAATGAAAAG. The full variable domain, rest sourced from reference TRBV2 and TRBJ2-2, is EPEVTQTPSHQVTQMGQEVILRCVPISNHLYFYWYRQILGQKVEFLVSFYNNEISEKSEIFDDQFSVERPDGSNFTLKIRSTKLEDSAMYFCASTTGVLATNEKLFFGEGSRLTVL.